This note documents a single T cell receptor beta chain sequence. This clonotype has a handful of counts. Its cognate antigen has yet to be identified. Per-nucleotide qualities are absent, and no much larger clonotype sits a single base away. The data were taken from a study of T cell repertoires in cytomegalovirus infection (dated by TCRdb to between 2017 and 2020). For the wider study: The peptide stimulations were aimed at well-studied HLA-B-restricted epitopes as well as recently identified HLA-C-restricted CMV epitopes, whose presentation resists viral immunomodulation. The HLA type of each donor mattered for the analysis, because public TCR beta signatures pointed to carriage of CMV infection along with the matching HLA type. Results the study describes overall, beyond this receptor: In the ex vivo response, HLA-C-restricted CMV-specific TCR beta clonotypes were dominant, and in two of eight donors the single most frequent clonotype came from this HLA-C-restricted group. Carriers of CMV infection plus the relevant HLA type were discriminated by the cumulative frequency of public TCR beta family members in the study cohort and in an independent roughly 350-donor cohort.

At the junction V is shortened by 2 bases and J by 2 bases, with 3 bases in between. CDR1 and CDR2, per the germline V gene, are MNHEY and SVGEGT. Counted from cysteine to phenylalanine, this CDR3 has 12 amino acids. Here the CDR3 DNA is all that survives: 36 bases in frame from base 1. Taken with the paper, the label for treatment or condition translates to: in vitro stimulation with specific CMV peptide epitopes to enrich CMV-specific T cells. This sample was sequenced with an Illumina HiSeq 1500. TCRdb reprocessing: public reads trimmed at Q25 with fastp, clones called with MiXCR, in-frame beta chains kept. Rows with one shared CDR3 protein collapse into an entry with the most common genes and DNA. The sample contains about a million distinct CDR3 sequences, about 33% of them found a single time. The ten largest clones add up to around an eighth of the sample.

The rearranged chain carries TRBV6-2 or TRBV6-3 and TRBJ1-2; too little of a D gene remains to name it. The source was cultured CD8+ T cells from PBMCs, collected from culture after CMV antigen stimulation. This receptor was obtained from a human donor in good health (CMV status not recorded). Some clones in this sample may be carry-over from other donors' samples. This receptor carries the CDR3 CASSYANYGYTF. In nucleotides, the sequence is TGTGCCAGCAGTTACGCGAACTATGGCTACACCTTC.